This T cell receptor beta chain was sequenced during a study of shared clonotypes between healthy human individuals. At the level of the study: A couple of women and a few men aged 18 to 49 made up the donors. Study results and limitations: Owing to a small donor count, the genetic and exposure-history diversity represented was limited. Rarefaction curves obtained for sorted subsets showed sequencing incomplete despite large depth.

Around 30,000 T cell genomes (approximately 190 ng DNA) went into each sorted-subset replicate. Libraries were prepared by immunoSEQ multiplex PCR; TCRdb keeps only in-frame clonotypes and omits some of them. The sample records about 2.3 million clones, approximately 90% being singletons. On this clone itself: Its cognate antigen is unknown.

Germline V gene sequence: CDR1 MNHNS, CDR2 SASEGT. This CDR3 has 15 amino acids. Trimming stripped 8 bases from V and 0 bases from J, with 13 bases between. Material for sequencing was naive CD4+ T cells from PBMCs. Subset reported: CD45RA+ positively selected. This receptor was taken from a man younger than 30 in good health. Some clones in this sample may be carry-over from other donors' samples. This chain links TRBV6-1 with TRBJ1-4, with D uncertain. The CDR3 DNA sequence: TGTGCCAGCGCTATTGTGGAGTCAACTAATGAAAAACTGTTTTTT. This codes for CASAIVESTNEKLFF.